Sequencing of this T cell receptor beta chain was carried out in a study of blood T cell repertoires in COVID-19. Study overall: The samples span acute and convalescent COVID-19 from the United States, Italy and Spain.

V shed 4 bases, J shed 5 bases, and the junction held 8 bases outside the gene matches. Germline V gene sequence: CDR1 MNHEY, CDR2 SMNVEV (reference sequence). This CDR3 spans 17 amino acids. In the study's own analysis: Estimation of nucleated cell counts was performed using reference gene primer amplification. Using immunoSEQ multiplex PCR, the repertoire was profiled, and TCRdb retains in-frame clones only, with some absent. That table gives V, J and clone size, and the DNA gave D and trimming. The sample shows some 370,000 clones, roughly 90% of them seen only once. The specimen was peripheral blood. This TCR was sampled from a man aged 35-49 years with acute or convalescent COVID-19. V is TRBV27 and J is TRBJ2-7; 16 bases are shared with TRBD2. Here the CDR3 reads CASSSGTSGRARHEQYF. CDR3 coding DNA: TGTGCCAGCAGTTCCGGGACTAGCGGGAGGGCCAGGCACGAGCAGTACTTC.